These 2 T cell receptor beta chains were sequenced from one sample in a study of shared clonotypes between healthy human individuals. Generated by immunoSEQ multiplex PCR, the TCRdb table keeps only in-frame clones and is missing some. Here the sample spans over 2 million clones, 85% to 95% being singletons. The source material was naive CD4+ T cells from PBMCs. Subset meaning: CD45RA+ positively selected. The receptors shown here come from a man aged 18 to 29 in good health. Some clones in this sample may be carry-over from other donors' samples.

J is TRBJ1-2 and V is TRBV2; no reliable D call. The CDR3 is made up of 12 amino acids. Germline V gene lookup returns CDR1 SNHLY and CDR2 FYNNEI. V shed 7 bases and J shed 7 bases, with 13 bases lying between them. CDR3 region: CASKWFGGGYTF. DNA for the CDR3: TGTGCCAGCAAATGGTTCGGAGGTGGCTACACCTTC. The full variable domain, its missing parts supplied by reference TRBV2 and TRBJ1-2, is EPEVTQTPSHQVTQMGQEVILRCVPISNHLYFYWYRQILGQKVEFLVSFYNNEISEKSEIFDDQFSVERPDGSNFTLKIRSTKLEDSAMYFCASKWFGGGYTFGSGTRLTVV.

Notes on this clone: Other nucleotide sequences from this sample produce the same CDR3. The chain uses TRBV18 and TRBJ1-1, with D unresolved. This CDR3 comprises 14 residues. Looked up from germline, CDR1 is KGHSH and CDR2 is LQKENI. The ends were cut back, 2 bases at V and 1 base at J, with 8 bases in the middle. CDR3 DNA sequence: TGTGCCAGCTCACCAACCGGGGAGAACACTGAAGCTTTCTTT. It is translated as CASSPTGENTEAFF.